This is a list of T cell receptor beta chains from one sample in a study of cytomegalovirus exposure and HLA in healthy donors. Assay used: immunoSEQ multiplex PCR; TCRdb lists only in-frame clones, some missing. This sample carries 150,000 to 170,000 clones, approximately 72% of them seen once, and the ten largest clones take over 1.1%. Sequencing input: PBMCs. The receptors were gathered from a young man in good health and CMV-seronegative. Each CDR3 is given with its conserved first and last residue. Each record gives: V gene, J gene, clone size, D gene, CDR3 protein, CDR3 DNA. The D gene is left open where the match is weak. Rows may omit the clone size; those that give it use once, few, many or a size class.

V: TRBV21-1; J: TRBJ2-3; size: .; D: .; CDR3: CASSKGEGVPTDTQYF; DNA: TGTGCCAGCAGCAAGGGGGAGGGGGTGCCCACAGATACGCAGTATTTT
V: TRBV7-2; J: TRBJ2-5; size: .; D: TRBD2; CDR3: CASSLGLAAQETQYF; DNA: TGTGCCAGCAGCTTAGGACTAGCGGCACAAGAGACCCAGTACTTC
V: TRBV29-1; J: TRBJ2-7; size: .; D: TRBD2; CDR3: CSVSSGSLIEQYF; DNA: TGCAGCGTCTCCAGCGGGAGTCTGATCGAGCAGTACTTC
V: TRBV7-9; J: TRBJ1-2; size: .; D: TRBD1; CDR3: CSSSHWDRGIYGYTF; DNA: TGTTCCAGCAGCCATTGGGACAGGGGAATCTATGGCTACACCTTC
V: TRBV5-1; J: TRBJ2-1; size: .; D: TRBD2; CDR3: CASSVGLAGGLRGNNEQFF; DNA: TGCGCCAGCAGCGTGGGACTAGCGGGAGGGCTGCGGGGGAACAATGAGCAGTTCTTC
V: TRBV19; J: TRBJ2-6; size: .; D: .; CDR3: CASSYRVPPSGGANVLTF; DNA: TGTGCCAGTAGCTACAGGGTACCTCCATCGGGAGGGGCCAACGTCCTGACTTTC
V: TRBV7-2; J: TRBJ2-3; size: few; D: TRBD2; CDR3: CASSRFSGRAEDTQYF; DNA: TGTGCCAGCAGTAGGTTTAGCGGGAGGGCGGAAGATACGCAGTATTTT
V: TRBV2; J: TRBJ2-7; size: few; D: TRBD2; CDR3: CASSESLAGGYEQYF; DNA: TGTGCCAGCAGTGAATCTCTAGCGGGAGGCTACGAGCAGTACTTC
V: TRBV4-2; J: TRBJ1-1; size: once; D: TRBD1; CDR3: CASSSTTGINTEAFF; DNA: TGTGCCAGCAGCTCAACGACAGGGATTAACACTGAAGCTTTCTTT
V: TRBV27; J: TRBJ2-7; size: .; D: .; CDR3: CASTPGGALPYEQYF; DNA: TGTGCCAGCACCCCCGGAGGTGCCCTTCCCTACGAGCAGTACTTC
V: TRBV2; J: TRBJ2-5; size: .; D: TRBD2; CDR3: CASSPSGETQYF; DNA: TGTGCCAGCAGCCCTAGCGGAGAGACCCAGTACTTC
V: TRBV18; J: TRBJ2-1; size: .; D: TRBD2; CDR3: CASRWGGDNEQFF; DNA: TGTGCCAGCCGTTGGGGGGGGGACAATGAGCAGTTCTTC
V: TRBV27; J: TRBJ1-1; size: .; D: .; CDR3: CASSLSRNTEAFF; DNA: TGTGCCAGCAGTTTATCTAGGAACACTGAAGCTTTCTTT
V: TRBV27; J: TRBJ2-6; size: .; D: .; CDR3: CASSAGPLNSGANVLTF; DNA: TGTGCCAGCAGTGCGGGGCCTCTCAACTCTGGGGCCAACGTCCTGACTTTC
V: TRBV7-2; J: TRBJ2-2; size: .; D: .; CDR3: CASRLTRDTGELFF; DNA: TGTGCCAGCAGACTTACCCGGGACACCGGGGAGCTGTTTTTT
V: TRBV19; J: TRBJ2-2; size: .; D: TRBD2; CDR3: CASSLNGGGLSGELFF; DNA: TGTGCCAGTAGTCTTAATGGCGGGGGACTGAGCGGGGAGCTGTTTTTT
V: TRBV28; J: TRBJ1-2; size: .; D: .; CDR3: CASSLRGTYGYTF; DNA: TGTGCCAGCAGTTTAAGGGGAACCTATGGCTACACCTTC
V: TRBV5-5; J: TRBJ2-7; size: .; D: .; CDR3: CASSLANGGPPVDEQYF; DNA: TGTGCCAGCAGCTTGGCCAATGGCGGCCCACCCGTGGACGAGCAGTACTTC
V: TRBV6-5; J: TRBJ1-1; size: .; D: TRBD1; CDR3: CASSYRTGDTEAFF; DNA: TGTGCCAGCAGTTACCGGACAGGGGACACTGAAGCTTTCTTT
V: TRBV2; J: TRBJ1-5; size: .; D: .; CDR3: CASSGGWGASNQPQHF; DNA: TGTGCCAGCAGCGGGGGGTGGGGGGCTAGCAATCAGCCCCAGCATTTT
V: TRBV11-2; J: TRBJ2-3; size: .; D: .; CDR3: CASSLGLRDTQYF; DNA: TGTGCCAGCAGCTTAGGCCTCAGAGATACGCAGTATTTT
V: TRBV5-4; J: TRBJ2-1; size: few; D: TRBD2; CDR3: CASRMSTRSGRAGEQFF; DNA: TGTGCCAGCCGGATGTCCACACGTAGCGGGAGGGCCGGTGAGCAGTTCTTC
V: TRBV6-5; J: TRBJ2-7; size: .; D: .; CDR3: CASSAGTYEQYF; DNA: TGTGCCAGCAGCGCCGGGACCTACGAGCAGTACTTC
V: TRBV28; J: TRBJ1-6; size: .; D: .; CDR3: CASSRVNSPLHF; DNA: TGTGCCAGCAGTCGGGTCAATTCACCCCTCCACTTT
V: TRBV2; J: TRBJ2-7; size: .; D: .; CDR3: CASSDIRGAYEQYF; DNA: TGTGCCAGCAGTGATATCAGGGGCGCCTACGAGCAGTACTTC
V: TRBV28; J: TRBJ1-4; size: .; D: .; CDR3: CASSSSLSLFF; DNA: TGTGCCAGCAGTTCCTCGTTGTCCCTGTTTTTT
V: TRBV6-1; J: TRBJ2-5; size: .; D: .; CDR3: CASRSHSDSQETQYF; DNA: TGTGCCAGCAGGAGTCATTCGGACTCTCAAGAGACCCAGTACTTC
V: TRBV28; J: TRBJ2-3; size: .; D: .; CDR3: CASSFSGDTQYF; DNA: TGTGCCAGCAGTTTTTCGGGGGATACGCAGTATTTT
V: TRBV30; J: TRBJ1-3; size: .; D: TRBD1; CDR3: CAWSVPGQGGLVDF; DNA: TGTGCCTGGAGTGTACCGGGACAGGGTGGTCTTGTAGATTTT
V: TRBV11-2; J: TRBJ2-7; size: .; D: .; CDR3: CASGPSYEQYF; DNA: TGTGCCAGCGGCCCCTCCTACGAGCAGTACTTC
V: TRBV6-5; J: TRBJ2-7; size: .; D: TRBD1; CDR3: CASSYSRTGAFEQYF; DNA: TGTGCCAGCAGTTACTCCCGGACAGGGGCTTTCGAGCAGTACTTC
V: TRBV19; J: TRBJ1-2; size: once; D: .; CDR3: CAPVVPTRSNYGYTF; DNA: TGTGCCCCAGTGGTCCCGACACGTTCTAACTATGGCTACACCTTC
V: TRBV28; J: TRBJ2-1; size: .; D: TRBD2; CDR3: CASSLNPRREENNEQFF; DNA: TGTGCCAGCAGTTTGAATCCGAGGCGGGAGGAGAACAATGAGCAGTTCTTC
V: TRBV6-5; J: TRBJ1-1; size: .; D: TRBD1; CDR3: CASSYYGQGATEAFF; DNA: TGTGCCAGCAGTTACTACGGACAGGGGGCGACTGAAGCTTTCTTT
V: TRBV7-8; J: TRBJ2-5; size: .; D: TRBD2; CDR3: CASSLPLLAGDPQETQYF; DNA: TGTGCCAGCAGCTTACCTCTCTTAGCGGGAGACCCCCAAGAGACCCAGTACTTC
V: TRBV7-2; J: TRBJ1-1; size: .; D: .; CDR3: CASSQSRDMNTEAFF; DNA: TGTGCCAGCAGCCAATCACGGGACATGAACACTGAAGCTTTCTTT
V: TRBV11-2; J: TRBJ2-1; size: .; D: TRBD2; CDR3: CASSLGLAENEQFF; DNA: TGTGCCAGCAGCTTAGGCCTAGCGGAAAATGAGCAGTTCTTC
V: TRBV28; J: TRBJ2-3; size: .; D: TRBD2; CDR3: CASASASPGTSGSGPTDTQYF; DNA: TGTGCCAGCGCCTCGGCAAGTCCCGGGACTAGCGGGAGTGGGCCCACAGATACGCAGTATTTT
V: TRBV7-9; J: TRBJ2-7; size: .; D: TRBD2; CDR3: CASSPTAGGIYEQYF; DNA: TGTGCCAGCAGCCCAACCGCGGGAGGAATCTACGAGCAGTACTTC
V: TRBV7-8; J: TRBJ1-4; size: .; D: .; CDR3: CASSPSGATNEKLFF; DNA: TGTGCCAGCAGCCCCTCGGGAGCAACTAATGAAAAACTGTTTTTT
V: TRBV18; J: TRBJ2-6; size: .; D: TRBD2; CDR3: CASSPRGGETGANVLTF; DNA: TGTGCCAGCTCCCCTCGGGGGGGAGAGACTGGGGCCAACGTCCTGACTTTC
V: TRBV7-8; J: TRBJ2-7; size: once; D: .; CDR3: CASSWDTGEQYF; DNA: TGTGCCAGCAGCTGGGACACGGGGGAGCAGTACTTC
V: TRBV25-1; J: TRBJ2-3; size: .; D: TRBD1; CDR3: CASSERTGWGTDTQYF; DNA: TGTGCCAGCAGTGAAAGGACAGGGTGGGGTACAGATACGCAGTATTTT
V: TRBV4-1; J: TRBJ2-1; size: .; D: .; CDR3: CASSQAWSSYNEQFF; DNA: TGCGCCAGCAGCCAAGCCTGGAGCTCCTACAATGAGCAGTTCTTC
V: TRBV19; J: TRBJ2-2; size: few; D: TRBD2; CDR3: CATKPPASGNTGELFF; DNA: TGTGCCACGAAACCCCCGGCTAGCGGGAACACCGGGGAGCTGTTTTTT
V: TRBV5-1; J: TRBJ2-7; size: few; D: .; CDR3: CASSLGLRKDSYEQYF; DNA: TGCGCCAGCAGCTTGGGACTCAGAAAAGACAGCTACGAGCAGTACTTC
V: TRBV6-5; J: TRBJ2-5; size: .; D: .; CDR3: CASTLLAGAGETQYF; DNA: TGTGCCAGCACCCTCCTGGCGGGGGCGGGGGAGACCCAGTACTTC
V: TRBV6-1; J: TRBJ1-5; size: .; D: TRBD1; CDR3: CASRLIQGFNQPQHF; DNA: TGTGCCAGCAGACTGATACAGGGGTTCAATCAGCCCCAGCATTTT
V: TRBV7-9; J: TRBJ1-3; size: .; D: .; CDR3: CASSPRSHFSGNTIYF; DNA: TGTGCCAGCAGCCCGCGGTCTCATTTCTCTGGAAACACCATATATTTT
V: TRBV7-9; J: TRBJ2-3; size: .; D: .; CDR3: CSSSLGRDTQYF; DNA: TGTTCCAGCAGCTTAGGTCGGGATACGCAGTATTTT
V: TRBV28; J: TRBJ2-3; size: .; D: TRBD1; CDR3: CASRSGTERDTQYF; DNA: TGTGCCAGCAGATCCGGGACAGAGAGGGATACGCAGTATTTT
V: TRBV12-5; J: TRBJ2-7; size: .; D: .; CDR3: CASGLVPSTEQYF; DNA: TGTGCTAGTGGTTTGGTCCCTAGTACCGAGCAGTACTTC
V: TRBV4-1; J: TRBJ2-7; size: .; D: .; CDR3: CASSDLGSGQYF; DNA: TGCGCCAGCAGCGACTTGGGGAGTGGGCAGTACTTC
V: TRBV7-2; J: TRBJ2-1; size: .; D: .; CDR3: CASSSAAGRREQFF; DNA: TGTGCCAGCAGCTCCGCCGCGGGCCGTCGGGAGCAGTTCTTC
V: TRBV5-4; J: TRBJ1-2; size: .; D: .; CDR3: CASSLSTGGNYGYTF; DNA: TGTGCCAGCAGCTTGTCAACAGGAGGGAACTATGGCTACACCTTC
V: TRBV19; J: TRBJ2-2; size: .; D: .; CDR3: CATGPDRGNTGELFF; DNA: TGTGCCACTGGTCCGGACAGAGGAAACACCGGGGAGCTGTTTTTT
V: TRBV7-2; J: TRBJ1-5; size: .; D: .; CDR3: CASSLSGVKGNQPQHF; DNA: TGTGCCAGCAGCCTTTCAGGGGTTAAAGGGAATCAGCCCCAGCATTTT